This T cell receptor beta chain appears in the sequencing data of a study of cytomegalovirus exposure and HLA in healthy donors. This table comes from immunoSEQ multiplex PCR, and its TCRdb copy is limited to in-frame clones, with some not included. The data show around 150,000 clones, with roughly nine tenths seen just once and around 3.1% held by the top ten. Trimming removed 2 bases from V and 7 bases from J, with 9 bases in between. This CDR3 has 12 residues. The germline V gene encodes CDR1 MNHEY and CDR2 SVGAGI. Overall study findings and caveats: The finding came from a later analysis; first-cohort TCR clusters tended to co-occur in the approximately 120 validation repertoires. Usually a TCR sequence was rare, but some public TCRs were found in many donors.

Regarding this clone: No antigen is known for it.

This chain connects TRBV6-5 to TRBJ2-7, with D possibly TRBD1 on 5 matching bases. The clonotype was recovered from a woman under 30 in good health and CMV-seropositive. Input material: PBMCs. The CDR3, as DNA: TGTGCCAGCAGTTACGGGTCAGGGGAGCAGTACTTC. Translated, it gives CASSYGSGEQYF.